These 3 T cell receptor beta chains were all obtained from the same sample, sequenced in a study of siplizumab effects on memory and regulatory T cells. The method was immunoSEQ multiplex PCR; TCRdb's version includes in-frame clones alone and lacks a portion of them. Here the sample spans around 100,000 clones, around 92% being singletons. Sequenced sample: CD4+ T cells sorted from blood. The receptors were sampled from a human donor in good health.

This chain links TRBV27 with TRBJ2-2; TRBD2 matches at 9 bases. CDR1 is MNHEY, CDR2 SMNVEV, per germline (reference sequence). This CDR3 comprises 16 residues. Trimming cost V 2 bases and J 6 bases; bases outside gene matches: 7. The CDR3 is CASSLIVSGGSGELFF. As DNA, the CDR3 is TGTGCCAGCAGTTTAATCGTTAGCGGGGGTTCCGGGGAGCTGTTTTTT.

The rearrangement joins TRBV18 to TRBJ1-1; no clear D gene. V dropped 6 bases and J dropped 6 bases, with 14 bases sitting between them. Germline CDR1 KGHSH, CDR2 LQKENI. This CDR3 is 13 amino acids long. The CDR3 bases are TGTGCCAGCTCGCCCACTTTGCAGGCTGAAGCTTTCTTT. This codes for CASSPTLQAEAFF.

The rearrangement links TRBV7-6 to TRBJ2-5; D ambiguous. Germline lookup yields CDR1 SGHVS and CDR2 FNYEAQ. The CDR3 covers 14 residues. The germline V and J ends were trimmed by 5 bases and 4 bases, with 14 bases remaining between them. The CDR3 spells CASSPARVGETQYF. The CDR3 DNA follows: TGTGCCAGCAGCCCTGCCCGGGTGGGAGAGACCCAGTACTTC.